This T cell receptor (beta chain) was sequenced in a study of blood T cell repertoires in COVID-19. Study background: T cells, B-cell-depleted T cells, or PBMCs supplied cDNA or gDNA.

The germline CDR1 and CDR2 sequences are SQVTM and ANQGSEA. Trimming took 3 bases from V and 8 from J, leaving 19 bases between them. The CDR3 consists of 14 residues. Sequencing was performed with immunoSEQ multiplex PCR; in TCRdb, only in-frame clones are kept and a portion is missing. The sample holds about 100,000 clones, 85% seen once. The TCR comes from a man aged 45-60 years with active or convalescent COVID-19. Input material: peripheral blood. The chain couples TRBV29-1 to TRBJ1-2; the D gene is possibly TRBD1 (5 bases). The CDR3 is CSVDNTGGRIGYTF. The CDR3 DNA sequence: TGCAGCGTTGACAACACAGGCGGTCGCATCGGCTACACCTTC.